This T cell receptor beta chain was captured by sequencing in a study of cytomegalovirus exposure and HLA in healthy donors. About the study: A subsequent analysis stated that the 120 or so validation repertoires were run on the same platform as the approximately 700 first-cohort repertoires.

The data were produced by immunoSEQ multiplex PCR, yet TCRdb's version contains in-frame clones alone and is incomplete. The sample consists of roughly 100,000 clones, about 87% of them appearing once. Germline values: CDR1 PRHDT, CDR2 FYEKMQ (reference sequence). V dropped 6 bases and J dropped 1 base, with 19 bases sitting between them. This CDR3 has 17 amino acids. Overall study findings and caveats: CMV antigen specificity of three CMV-associated chains was confirmed in vitro. Cytomegalovirus-associated status was assigned to more than 150 TCR beta chains. High sensitivity and specificity were reportedly achieved when the classifier diagnosed cytomegalovirus status.

For this clone: The target antigen is unknown.

The clonotype originates from a woman under 30 in good health and CMV-seropositive. Source material: PBMCs. The chain couples TRBV13 to TRBJ2-1; D perhaps matches TRBD2 (6 bases). CDR3 region: CASRQGPRGSSYNEQFF. The CDR3 DNA reads as TGTGCCAGCAGACAAGGGCCCCGGGGGAGTTCCTACAATGAGCAGTTCTTC.